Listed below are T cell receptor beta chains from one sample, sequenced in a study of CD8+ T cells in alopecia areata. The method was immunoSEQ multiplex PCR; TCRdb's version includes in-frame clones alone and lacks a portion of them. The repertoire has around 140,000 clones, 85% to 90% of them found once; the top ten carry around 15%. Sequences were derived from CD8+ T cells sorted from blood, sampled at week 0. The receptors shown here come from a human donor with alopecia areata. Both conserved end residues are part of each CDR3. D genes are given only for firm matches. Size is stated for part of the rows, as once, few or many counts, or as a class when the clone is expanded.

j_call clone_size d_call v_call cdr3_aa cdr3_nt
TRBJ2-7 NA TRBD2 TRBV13 CASSNKREASYEQYF TGTGCCAGCAGCAACAAGCGGGAGGCCAGCTACGAGCAGTACTTC
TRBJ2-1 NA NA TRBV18 CASSFSLEWGYNEQFF TGTGCCAGCTCATTTAGTCTGGAGTGGGGCTACAATGAGCAGTTCTTC
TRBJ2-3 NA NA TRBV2 CASSELAGTDTQYF TGTGCCAGCAGTGAACTAGCTGGCACAGATACGCAGTATTTT
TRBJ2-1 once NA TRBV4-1 CASSQGGDNEQFF TGCGCCAGCAGCCAAGGGGGTGATAATGAGCAGTTCTTC
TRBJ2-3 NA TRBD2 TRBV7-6 CASSGTGLRTDTQYF TGTGCCAGCAGCGGGACGGGACTACGCACAGATACGCAGTATTTT
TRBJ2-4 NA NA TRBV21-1 CASSKASPGNIQYF TGTGCCAGCAGCAAAGCCAGCCCGGGGAACATTCAGTACTTC
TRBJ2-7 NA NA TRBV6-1 CASSEALALDWYEQYF TGTGCCAGCAGTGAAGCGCTTGCACTCGACTGGTACGAGCAGTACTTC
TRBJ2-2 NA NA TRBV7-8 CASSLGENTGELFF TGTGCCAGCAGCTTAGGGGAGAACACCGGGGAGCTGTTTTTT
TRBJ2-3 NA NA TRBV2 CASSRKYRQTTDTQYF TGTGCCAGCAGCCGAAAATACCGACAGACCACAGATACGCAGTATTTT
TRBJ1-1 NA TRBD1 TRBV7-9 CASRYGQGNTEAFF TGTGCCAGCAGGTATGGACAGGGAAACACTGAAGCTTTCTTT